The entry that follows covers one T cell receptor beta chain sequence. This specimen belongs to a study of blood T cells in healthy people across ages. The CDR3 covers 16 residues. Germline CDR1 reads SGDLS; CDR2 reads YYNGEE. Trimming took 0 bases from V and 1 from J, leaving 11 bases between them. A second PCR of 7 to 11 cycles used a sample-barcoded 5' primer and a J-beta primer mix. TCRdb reprocessed the 5' RACE reads with MiXCR, giving one entry per CDR3 protein. The table includes 800,000 to 900,000 distinct CDR3 sequences, less than 80% detected once. The clonotype comes from a man aged 25 to 45 in good health. Input material: blood. This rearrangement joins TRBV9 to TRBJ2-1; maybe TRBD1 (6 bases). CDR3 protein: CASSVATQGSYNEQFF. The DNA for the CDR3 is TGTGCCAGCAGCGTAGCTACACAGGGTTCCTACAATGAGCAGTTCTTC.